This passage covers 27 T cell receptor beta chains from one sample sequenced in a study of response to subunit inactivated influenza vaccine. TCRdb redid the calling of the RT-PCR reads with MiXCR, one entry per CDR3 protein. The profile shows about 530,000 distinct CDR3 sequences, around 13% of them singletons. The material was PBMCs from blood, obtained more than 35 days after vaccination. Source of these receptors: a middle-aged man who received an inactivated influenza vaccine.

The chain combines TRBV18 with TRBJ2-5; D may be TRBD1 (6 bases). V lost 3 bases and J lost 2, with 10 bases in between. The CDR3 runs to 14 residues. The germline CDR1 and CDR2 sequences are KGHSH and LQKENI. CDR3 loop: CASSPRTVQETQYF. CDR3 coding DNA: TGTGCCAGCTCACCGAGGACAGTGCAAGAGACCCAGTACTTC. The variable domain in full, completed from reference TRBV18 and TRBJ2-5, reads NAGVMQNPRHLVRRRGQEARLRCSPMKGHSHVYWYRQLPEEGLKFMVYLQKENIIDESGMPKERFSAEFPKEGPSILRIQQVVRGDSAAYFCASSPRTVQETQYFGPGTRLLVL.

This CDR3 reads CASSRTKRGPGETQYF. The CDR3 nucleotides are TGTGCCAGCAGCCGAACGAAGCGGGGCCCCGGGGAGACCCAGTACTTC. The gene calls are TRBV12-3 or TRBV12-4 and TRBJ2-5; 7 nucleotides align to TRBD2. There are 16 residues in the CDR3. Unmatched junction bases numbered 15, after V lost 6 bases and J lost 5 bases.

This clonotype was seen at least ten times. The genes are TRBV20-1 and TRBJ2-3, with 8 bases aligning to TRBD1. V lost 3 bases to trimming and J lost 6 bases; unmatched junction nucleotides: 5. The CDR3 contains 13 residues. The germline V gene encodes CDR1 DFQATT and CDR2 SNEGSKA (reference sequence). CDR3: CSASQGAGDTQYF. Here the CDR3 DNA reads TGCAGTGCTAGCCAGGGGGCAGGGGATACGCAGTATTTT.

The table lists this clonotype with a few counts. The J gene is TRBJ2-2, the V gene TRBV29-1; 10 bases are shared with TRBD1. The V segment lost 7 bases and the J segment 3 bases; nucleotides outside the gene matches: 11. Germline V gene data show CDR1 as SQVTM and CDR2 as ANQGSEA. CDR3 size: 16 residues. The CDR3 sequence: CSAVQTGGKDTGELFF. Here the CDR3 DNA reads TGCAGCGCTGTACAGACAGGGGGCAAGGACACCGGGGAGCTGTTTTTT.

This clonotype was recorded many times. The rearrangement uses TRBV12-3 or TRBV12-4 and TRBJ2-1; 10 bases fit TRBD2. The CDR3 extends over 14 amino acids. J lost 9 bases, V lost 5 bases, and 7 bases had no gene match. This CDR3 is CASSGSGRGGEQFF. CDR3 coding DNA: TGTGCCAGCAGTGGGAGCGGGAGGGGCGGTGAGCAGTTCTTC.

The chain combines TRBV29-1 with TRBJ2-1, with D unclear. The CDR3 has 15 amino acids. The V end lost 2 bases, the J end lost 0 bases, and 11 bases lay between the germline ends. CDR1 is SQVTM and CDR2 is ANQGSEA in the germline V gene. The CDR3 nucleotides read TGCAGCGTTGAACCGTCTGTGAGCTCCTACAATGAGCAGTTCTTC. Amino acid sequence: CSVEPSVSSYNEQFF.

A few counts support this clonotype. The CDR3 nucleotides read TGCAGTGCTACCCCCGAGAACACTGAAGCTTTCTTT. This translates into CSATPENTEAFF. The chain couples TRBV20-1 to TRBJ1-1; no clear D gene. CDR1 and CDR2 (germline): DFQATT, SNEGSKA (reference sequence). Trimming removed 4 bases at V and 1 base at J, with 7 bases between. CDR3 length: 12 residues.

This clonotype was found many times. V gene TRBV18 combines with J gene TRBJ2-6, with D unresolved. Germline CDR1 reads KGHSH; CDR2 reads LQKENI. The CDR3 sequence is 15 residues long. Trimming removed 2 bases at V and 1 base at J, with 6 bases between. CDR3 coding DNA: TGTGCCAGCTCACCAAGGGCATCTGGGGCCAACGTCCTGACTTTC. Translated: CASSPRASGANVLTF.

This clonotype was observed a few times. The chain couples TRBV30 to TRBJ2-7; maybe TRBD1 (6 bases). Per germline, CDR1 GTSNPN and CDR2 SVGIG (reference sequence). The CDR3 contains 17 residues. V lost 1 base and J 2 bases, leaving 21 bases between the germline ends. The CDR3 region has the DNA TGTGCCTGGAGTGATTCAGGGTGGTACAGGGACCCCTACGAGCAGTACTTC. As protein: CAWSDSGWYRDPYEQYF.

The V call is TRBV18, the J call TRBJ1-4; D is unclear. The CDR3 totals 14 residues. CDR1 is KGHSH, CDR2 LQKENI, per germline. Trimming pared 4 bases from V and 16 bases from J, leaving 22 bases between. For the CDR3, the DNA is TGTGCCAGCTCACGGGAGGGTTCGTTTTTCGATACGTTTTTT. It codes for CASSREGSFFDTFF.

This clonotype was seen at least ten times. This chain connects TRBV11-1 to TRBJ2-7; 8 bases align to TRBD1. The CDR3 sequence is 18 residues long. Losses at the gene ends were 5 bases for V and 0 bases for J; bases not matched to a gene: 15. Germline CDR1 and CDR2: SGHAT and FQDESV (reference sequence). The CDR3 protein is CASSRGDRRVYSSYEQYF. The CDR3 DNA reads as TGTGCCAGCAGCAGAGGGGACAGGAGAGTGTACAGCTCCTACGAGCAGTACTTC.

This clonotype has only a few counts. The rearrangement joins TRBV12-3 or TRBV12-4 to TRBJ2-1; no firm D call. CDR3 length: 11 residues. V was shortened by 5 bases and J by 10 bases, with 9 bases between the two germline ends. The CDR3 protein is CASSPVGEQFF. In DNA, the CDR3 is TGTGCCAGCAGTCCCGTGGGGGAGCAGTTCTTC.

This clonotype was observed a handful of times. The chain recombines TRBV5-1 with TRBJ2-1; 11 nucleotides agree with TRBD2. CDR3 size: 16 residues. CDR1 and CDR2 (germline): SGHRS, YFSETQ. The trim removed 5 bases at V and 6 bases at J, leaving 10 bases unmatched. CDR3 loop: CASSSASSGRPNEQFF. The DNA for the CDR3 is TGCGCCAGCAGTTCAGCCTCTAGCGGGAGGCCCAATGAGCAGTTCTTC.

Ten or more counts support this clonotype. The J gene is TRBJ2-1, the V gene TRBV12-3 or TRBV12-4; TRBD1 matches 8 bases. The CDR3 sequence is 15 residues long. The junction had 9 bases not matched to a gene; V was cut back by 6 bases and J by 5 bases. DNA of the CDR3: TGTGCCAGCAGGACGCAGGGGGCGAAAGACAATGAGCAGTTCTTC. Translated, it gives CASRTQGAKDNEQFF.

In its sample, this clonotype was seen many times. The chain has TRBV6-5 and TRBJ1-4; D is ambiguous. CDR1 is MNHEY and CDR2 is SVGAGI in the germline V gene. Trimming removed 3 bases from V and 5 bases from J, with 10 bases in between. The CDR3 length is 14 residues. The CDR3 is CASSYTRRNEKLFF. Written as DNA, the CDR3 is TGTGCCAGCAGTTATACAAGACGGAATGAAAAACTGTTTTTT.

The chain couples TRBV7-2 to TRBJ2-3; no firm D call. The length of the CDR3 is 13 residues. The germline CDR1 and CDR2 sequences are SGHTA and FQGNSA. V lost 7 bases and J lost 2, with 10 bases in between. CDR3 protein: CASTPHYTDTQYF. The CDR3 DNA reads TGTGCCAGCACCCCACATTACACAGATACGCAGTATTTT.

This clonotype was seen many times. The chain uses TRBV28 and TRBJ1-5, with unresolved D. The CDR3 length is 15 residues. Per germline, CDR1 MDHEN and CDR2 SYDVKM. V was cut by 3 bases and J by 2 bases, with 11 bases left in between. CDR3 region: CASSFVANGNQPQHF. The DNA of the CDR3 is TGTGCCAGCAGTTTTGTTGCCAACGGCAATCAGCCCCAGCATTTT.

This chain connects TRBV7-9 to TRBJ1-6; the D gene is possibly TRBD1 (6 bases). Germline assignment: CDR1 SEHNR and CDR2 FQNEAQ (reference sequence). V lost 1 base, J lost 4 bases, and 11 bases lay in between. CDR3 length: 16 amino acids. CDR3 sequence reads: CASSLDTGIYNSPLHF. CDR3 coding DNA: TGTGCCAGCAGCTTAGACACAGGGATATATAATTCACCCCTCCACTTT.

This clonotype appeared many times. The CDR3 here is CASSYSWDSPYEQYF. For the CDR3, the DNA is TGTGCCAGCAGTTACTCCTGGGACTCGCCCTACGAGCAGTACTTC. The chain combines TRBV6-5 with TRBJ2-7, with a possible D match to TRBD2 (6 bases). The V and J ends lost 0 bases and 2 bases respectively, with 11 bases between them. The CDR3 loop spans 15 amino acids. Per the germline V gene, CDR1 is MNHEY and CDR2 is SVGAGI.

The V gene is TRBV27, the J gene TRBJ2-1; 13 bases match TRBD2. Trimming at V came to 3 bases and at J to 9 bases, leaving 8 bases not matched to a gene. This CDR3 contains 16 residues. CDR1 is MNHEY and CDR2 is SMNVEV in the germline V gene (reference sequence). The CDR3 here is CASSFTGTSGNGEQFF. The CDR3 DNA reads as TGTGCCAGCAGTTTTACCGGGACTAGCGGGAATGGTGAGCAGTTCTTC.

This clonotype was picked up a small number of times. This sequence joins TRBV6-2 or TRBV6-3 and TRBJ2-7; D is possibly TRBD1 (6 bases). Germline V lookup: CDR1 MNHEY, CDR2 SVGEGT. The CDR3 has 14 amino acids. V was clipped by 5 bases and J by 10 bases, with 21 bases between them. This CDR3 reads CASSTPGTSFVQYF. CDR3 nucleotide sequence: TGTGCCAGCAGTACGCCCGGGACAAGTTTTGTTCAGTACTTC.

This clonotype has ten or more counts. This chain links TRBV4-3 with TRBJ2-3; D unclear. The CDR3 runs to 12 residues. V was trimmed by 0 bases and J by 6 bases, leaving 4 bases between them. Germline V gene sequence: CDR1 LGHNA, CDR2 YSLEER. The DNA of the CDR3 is TGCGCCAGCAGCCAAGAGGCGGATACGCAGTATTTT. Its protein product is CASSQEADTQYF.

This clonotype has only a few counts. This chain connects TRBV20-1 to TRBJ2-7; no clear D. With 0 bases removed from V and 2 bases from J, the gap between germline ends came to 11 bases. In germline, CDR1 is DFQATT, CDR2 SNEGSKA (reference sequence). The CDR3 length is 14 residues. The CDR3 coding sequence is TGCAGTGCTAGAGATCGGATCGGCCCCTACGAGCAGTACTTC. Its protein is CSARDRIGPYEQYF.

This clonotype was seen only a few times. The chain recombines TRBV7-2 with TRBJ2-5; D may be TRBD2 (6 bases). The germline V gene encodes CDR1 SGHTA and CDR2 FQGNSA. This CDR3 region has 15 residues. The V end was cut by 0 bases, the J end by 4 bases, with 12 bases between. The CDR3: CASSLAGGIRETQYF. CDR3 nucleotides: TGTGCCAGCAGCTTAGCCGGCGGGATACGAGAGACCCAGTACTTC.

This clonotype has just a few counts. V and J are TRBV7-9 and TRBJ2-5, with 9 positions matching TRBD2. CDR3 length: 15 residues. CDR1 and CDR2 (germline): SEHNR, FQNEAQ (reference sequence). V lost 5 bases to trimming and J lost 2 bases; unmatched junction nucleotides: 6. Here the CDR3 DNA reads TGTGCCAGCAGCCCGAGACTAGCGGAGCAAGAGACCCAGTACTTC. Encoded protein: CASSPRLAEQETQYF.

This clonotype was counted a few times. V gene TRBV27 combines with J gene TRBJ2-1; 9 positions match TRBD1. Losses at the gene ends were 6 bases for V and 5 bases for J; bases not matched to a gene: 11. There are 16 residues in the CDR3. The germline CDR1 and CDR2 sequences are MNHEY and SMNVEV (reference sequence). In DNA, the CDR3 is TGTGCCAGCAGAATATCTTACAGGGGGCCGGACAATGAGCAGTTCTTC. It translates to CASRISYRGPDNEQFF.

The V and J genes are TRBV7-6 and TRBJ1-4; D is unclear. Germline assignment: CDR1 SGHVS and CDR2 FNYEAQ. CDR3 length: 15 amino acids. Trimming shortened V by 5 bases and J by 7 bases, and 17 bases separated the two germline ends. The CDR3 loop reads CASSASGQRSEKLFF. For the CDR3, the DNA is TGTGCCAGCAGCGCCTCGGGTCAAAGGAGTGAAAAACTGTTTTTT.